Below, 3 T cell receptor beta chains from the same sample are listed, as sequenced in a study of PD-1 blockade in classical Hodgkin lymphoma. Brentuximab vedotin exposure varied, and every patient relapsed after autologous stem cell transplantation. TCRdb's table, derived via immunoSEQ multiplex PCR, lists solely in-frame clones and lacks some. Here the sample spans tens of thousands of clones, over 55% being singletons. The starting material was peripheral blood mononuclear cells (PBMCs), obtained before the second cycle of nivolumab. The receptors derive from a human donor with classical Hodgkin lymphoma.

The genes are TRBV2 and TRBJ1-6; D might be TRBD1 (5 bases). CDR3 length equals 17 residues. Germline CDR1 and CDR2: SNHLY and FYNNEI. Trimming left V 1 base short and J 0 bases short, with 10 bases between. The DNA for the CDR3 is TGTGCCAGCAGTGAAGAGGCAGGGAGCTCCTATAATTCACCCCTCCACTTT. Protein: CASSEEAGSSYNSPLHF.

The rearrangement links TRBV7-9 to TRBJ2-4; 7 bases align to TRBD1. The V gene end was trimmed by 5 bases and the J gene end by 4 bases; junction bases not matched to a gene: 8. The CDR3 covers 15 residues. The germline CDR1 and CDR2 sequences are SEHNR and FQNEAQ (reference sequence). The DNA for the CDR3 is TGTGCCAGCAGCCACTCCGGGACAGCGAAAAACATTCAGTACTTC. It specifies CASSHSGTAKNIQYF.

On this clone itself: Other DNA sequences within the sample encode an identical CDR3. The chain carries TRBV6-6 and TRBJ1-2; D is perhaps TRBD1 (6 bases). This CDR3 is built from 12 residues. Germline V gene lookup returns CDR1 MNHNY and CDR2 SVGAGI (reference sequence). The V end was cut by 10 bases, the J end by 4 bases, with 13 bases between. The CDR3 reads CAIGGQFYGYTF. Here the CDR3 DNA reads TGTGCCATAGGCGGACAGTTCTATGGCTACACCTTC.